The clone carrying this TCR beta chain occurred many times. With a V-primer adapter and a constant-region primer, TCRs were amplified for roughly 21 PCR cycles. TCRdb independently ran MiXCR on the reads; one entry per CDR3 protein. The sample contains about 50,000 distinct CDR3 sequences, roughly 10% of which appear only once. Noted time point: before trial treatment. Inclusion covered patients whose advanced solid tumors lacked tumor-infiltrating lymphocytes. V shed 5 bases and J 2 bases; nucleotides not matched to a gene: 4. The CDR3 consists of 14 residues. In germline, CDR1 is DFQATT, CDR2 SNEGSKA (reference sequence). The sample comes from a study of low-dose radiotherapy and immunotherapy resistance in tumors. Study-wide background: Members of Cohort 1 were treated with 0.5 Gy per fraction every 2 weeks. The prescribed total PTV dose was 6.5 Gy. Ipilimumab 1 mg/kg every six weeks, together with nivolumab 240 mg every two weeks, was given intravenously to patients. Primers used for first-strand cDNA, a TRAV- and TRBV-specific set, covered both alpha and beta chains.

The sample consisted of PBMCs, taken before treatment. The sequence derives from a female donor with ovarian cancer. The V and J genes are TRBV20-1 and TRBJ2-2; 8 bases fit TRBD1. Here the CDR3 DNA reads TGCAGTGCTTGGACAGGGAGTAACACCGGGGAGCTGTTTTTT. This encodes CSAWTGSNTGELFF.